A selection of T cell receptor beta chains follows, all from one sample in a study of blood T cell repertoires in COVID-19. TCRdb keeps only in-frame clones here, not all; method: immunoSEQ multiplex PCR. The sample contains tens of thousands of clones, approximately 86% of which appear only once. Sequencing used peripheral blood. These receptors came from a middle-aged man with active COVID-19. CDR3s include the opening cysteine and the closing phenylalanine or tryptophan. D genes are given only for firm matches. Part of the rows lack a size; the others show once, few, many or a class for expanded clones.

J gene	D gene	clone size	V gene	CDR3 protein	CDR3 DNA
TRBJ2-1	NA	NA	TRBV10-3	CAISENWTGSYNEQFF	TGTGCCATCAGTGAAAATTGGACGGGGTCCTACAATGAGCAGTTCTTC
TRBJ1-6	NA	few	TRBV27	CASSGRGASKNSPLHF	TGTGCCAGCAGTGGGAGGGGGGCAAGTAAGAATTCACCCCTCCACTTT
TRBJ2-1	NA	NA	TRBV7-9	CASTVFWGESYNEQFF	TGTGCCAGCACCGTGTTTTGGGGGGAGTCCTACAATGAGCAGTTCTTC
TRBJ1-2	TRBD1	NA	TRBV5-1	CASSLVHDRGYGYTF	TGCGCCAGCAGCTTGGTCCACGACAGGGGTTATGGCTACACCTTC
TRBJ2-1	NA	once	TRBV9	CASSPVSGDEQFF	TGTGCCAGCAGCCCAGTTTCAGGGGATGAGCAGTTCTTC
TRBJ1-5	TRBD1	NA	TRBV19	CASSPGTGYNQPQHF	TGTGCCAGTAGCCCCGGGACAGGATACAATCAGCCCCAGCATTTT
TRBJ2-7	TRBD2	NA	TRBV13	CASSLGWREGYEQYF	TGTGCCAGCAGCTTAGGGTGGCGGGAGGGGTACGAGCAGTACTTC
TRBJ2-1	NA	NA	TRBV10-2	CASSDPEYDEQFF	TGCGCCAGCAGTGATCCGGAGTACGATGAGCAGTTCTTC
TRBJ1-6	TRBD1	once	TRBV28	CASSSSGTGGFTLHF	TGTGCCAGCAGTTCCTCCGGGACAGGGGGATTCACCCTCCACTTT
TRBJ2-3	TRBD2	NA	TRBV7-3	CASSLTLAGGSDTQYF	TGTGCCAGCAGCTTAACCCTAGCGGGAGGTTCAGATACGCAGTATTTT
TRBJ2-2	TRBD2	NA	TRBV5-4	CASSLAGGVTGELFF	TGTGCCAGCAGCTTGGCTGGGGGGGTTACCGGGGAGCTGTTTTTT
TRBJ1-2	NA	NA	TRBV14	CASSPTGPGGYTF	TGTGCCAGCAGCCCGACAGGCCCTGGGGGCTACACCTTC
TRBJ1-2	NA	NA	TRBV7-8	CASSPGGYGYTF	TGTGCCAGCAGCCCCGGGGGCTATGGCTACACCTTC
TRBJ2-7	TRBD2	NA	TRBV5-6	CASSPGTSGTYEQYF	TGTGCCAGCAGCCCGGGGACTAGCGGGACCTACGAGCAGTACTTC
TRBJ2-1	NA	NA	TRBV27	CASSSLYNEQFF	TGTGCCAGCAGCTCTCTATACAATGAGCAGTTCTTC
TRBJ1-2	NA	NA	TRBV5-1	CASSLYRVDGYTF	TGCGCCAGCAGCTTGTACAGGGTGGACGGCTACACCTTC
TRBJ2-7	NA	once	TRBV6-1	CASSEFGAAPYEQYF	TGTGCCAGCAGTGAGTTTGGAGCGGCCCCCTACGAGCAGTACTTC
TRBJ2-5	TRBD2	medium-sized	TRBV19	CASSMVGLAGDQETQYF	TGTGCCAGTAGTATGGTGGGACTAGCGGGGGACCAAGAGACCCAGTACTTC
TRBJ2-7	TRBD1	few	TRBV10-1	CASSESSDRGGEQYF	TGCGCCAGCAGTGAGTCCTCGGACAGGGGAGGCGAGCAGTACTTC
TRBJ2-5	TRBD2	NA	TRBV5-8	CASSRGGQAFFGIETQYF	TGTGCCAGCAGCCGCGGGGGGCAGGCCTTCTTTGGGATAGAGACCCAGTACTTC
TRBJ1-1	NA	NA	TRBV6-6	CASAGALTEAFF	TGTGCCAGCGCGGGGGCGCTCACTGAAGCTTTCTTT
TRBJ2-3	NA	NA	TRBV5-6	CASSPEGRAGLSDTQYF	TGTGCCAGCAGCCCAGAAGGAAGGGCAGGACTTTCAGATACGCAGTATTTT
TRBJ2-7	TRBD2	NA	TRBV5-1	CASSSGEGGEQYF	TGCGCCAGCAGCTCGGGGGAGGGTGGGGAGCAGTACTTC
TRBJ2-7	NA	NA	TRBV27	CASRTTRKFPYEQYF	TGTGCCAGCAGAACAACTAGAAAATTTCCCTACGAGCAGTACTTC
TRBJ2-1	TRBD1	NA	TRBV19	CASTRQGPYEQFF	TGTGCCAGTACTAGACAGGGTCCCTATGAGCAGTTCTTC
TRBJ2-7	TRBD2	NA	TRBV7-3	CASSLNGRTGEQYF	TGTGCCAGCAGCTTAAACGGGAGGACCGGGGAGCAGTACTTC
TRBJ2-7	TRBD1	few	TRBV7-9	CASSPTTLTGGYEQYF	TGTGCCAGCAGCCCCACCACCCTGACAGGGGGCTACGAGCAGTACTTC
TRBJ2-1	NA	NA	TRBV9	CASSERPGFYEQFF	TGTGCCAGCAGCGAGCGGCCGGGGTTCTATGAGCAGTTCTTC
TRBJ2-2	TRBD2	NA	TRBV7-3	CASSTSGGINTGELFF	TGTGCCAGCAGCACCAGCGGGGGGATCAACACCGGGGAGCTGTTTTTT
TRBJ2-3	TRBD2	NA	TRBV7-3	CASSSLGGGTDTQYF	TGTGCCAGCAGCTCGCTGGGGGGGGGCACAGATACGCAGTATTTT
TRBJ1-2	NA	NA	TRBV7-9	CASSLGTANYGYTF	TGTGCCAGCAGCTTAGGGACAGCTAACTATGGCTACACCTTC
TRBJ2-7	NA	NA	TRBV28	CASSSLIPGYEQYF	TGTGCCAGCAGTTCTCTCATACCAGGCTACGAGCAGTACTTC
TRBJ2-5	NA	NA	TRBV15	CATSRDSGQETQYF	TGTGCCACCAGCAGAGACAGTGGCCAAGAGACCCAGTACTTC
TRBJ2-1	NA	NA	TRBV11-2	CASSSLGVNNEQFF	TGTGCCAGCAGCTCCCTGGGCGTGAACAATGAGCAGTTCTTC
TRBJ1-4	NA	few	TRBV6-5	CASSRANEKLFF	TGTGCCAGCAGCCGGGCTAATGAAAAACTGTTTTTT
TRBJ1-4	NA	NA	TRBV7-2	CASSLQGIPNEKLFF	TGTGCCAGCAGCTTACAGGGCATTCCTAATGAAAAACTGTTTTTT
TRBJ1-2	TRBD1	NA	TRBV3-1/TRBV3-2	CASSQRDREGNGYTF	TGTGCCAGCAGCCAACGGGACAGGGAGGGGAATGGCTACACCTTC
TRBJ1-2	TRBD1	NA	TRBV28	CASSSTGYGYTF	TGTGCCAGCAGTTCGACAGGGTATGGCTACACCTTC
TRBJ2-7	TRBD2	NA	TRBV4-2	CASSQSPLAGAYEQYF	TGTGCCAGCAGCCAATCACCATTAGCGGGAGCCTACGAGCAGTACTTC